This paragraph covers one T cell receptor (beta chain) sequence. Its antigen is as yet unknown. This specimen belongs to a study of blood T cells in healthy people across ages. General observations from the study: Using unsorted PBMCs precluded a conclusive naive versus antigen-experienced comparison. Estimated diversity, derived from one million T cells, was regarded as an underestimate.

Germline lookup yields CDR1 MNHNY and CDR2 SVGAGI (reference sequence). The CDR3 extends over 16 amino acids. With 6 bases removed from V and 0 bases from J, the gap between germline ends came to 18 bases. A sample-barcoded 5' primer and a J-beta primer mix were used in a second PCR of roughly 7 to 12 cycles. Each single sample gave us at least 2.5 million CDR3-containing paired-end reads. TCRdb called the 5' RACE reads again in MiXCR, with one record for every CDR3 protein. The data hold around 1,600,000 distinct CDR3 sequences, with about 42% observed a single time. Per-sample PBMC isolation yielded at least 6 million cells.

The chain recombines TRBV6-6 with TRBJ2-7; tentative D call: TRBD1 (5 bases). The source material was blood. This clonotype was obtained from a woman aged 18 to 35 in good health. The DNA for the CDR3 is TGTGCCAGCAGCTACCGGACACATAAGAGCTCCTACGAGCAGTACTTC. It translates to CASSYRTHKSSYEQYF.